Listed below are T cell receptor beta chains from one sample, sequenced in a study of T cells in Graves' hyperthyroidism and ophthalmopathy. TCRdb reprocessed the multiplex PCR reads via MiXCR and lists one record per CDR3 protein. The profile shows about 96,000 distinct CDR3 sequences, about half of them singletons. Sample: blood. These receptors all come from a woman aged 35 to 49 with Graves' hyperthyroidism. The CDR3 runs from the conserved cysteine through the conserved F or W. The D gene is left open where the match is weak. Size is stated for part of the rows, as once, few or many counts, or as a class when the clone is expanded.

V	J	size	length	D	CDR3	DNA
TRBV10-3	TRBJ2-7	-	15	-	CAITAGGRPAGEQYF	TGTGCCATCACTGCAGGGGGACGGCCGGCGGGGGAGCAGTACTTC
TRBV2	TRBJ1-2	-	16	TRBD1	CASRAGTADVLYGYTF	TGTGCCAGCAGAGCCGGGACAGCGGACGTTCTCTATGGCTACACCTTC
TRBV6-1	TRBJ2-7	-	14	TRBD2	CASNPLGLAGEQYF	TGTGCCAGCAACCCCCTCGGACTAGCGGGGGAGCAGTACTTC
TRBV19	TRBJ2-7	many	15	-	CASSIELSSSYEQYF	TGTGCCAGTAGTATAGAGCTTTCCAGCTCCTACGAGCAGTACTTC
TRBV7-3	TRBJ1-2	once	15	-	CASSPWTAADYGYTF	TGTGCCAGCAGCCCCTGGACAGCGGCTGACTATGGCTACACCTTC
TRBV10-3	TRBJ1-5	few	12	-	CAAGASNQPQHF	TGTGCCGCAGGGGCTAGCAATCAGCCCCAGCATTTT
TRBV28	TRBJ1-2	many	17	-	CASSSGPGRVANYGYTF	TGTGCCAGCAGTTCGGGGCCAGGCAGAGTGGCTAACTATGGCTACACCTTC
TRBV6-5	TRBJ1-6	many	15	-	CASSTRQDYNSPLHF	TGTGCCAGCAGTACAAGACAGGACTATAATTCACCCCTCCACTTT
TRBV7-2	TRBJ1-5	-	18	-	CASSQGYWGIEAGQPQHF	TGTGCCAGCAGCCAGGGATATTGGGGGATAGAAGCAGGGCAGCCCCAGCATTTT
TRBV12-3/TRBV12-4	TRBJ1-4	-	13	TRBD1	CASRGPGQEKLFF	TGTGCCAGCAGGGGACCGGGACAGGAAAAACTGTTCTTT
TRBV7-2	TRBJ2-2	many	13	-	CASSFKGGGELFF	TGTGCCAGCAGCTTCAAAGGCGGCGGGGAGCTGTTTTTT
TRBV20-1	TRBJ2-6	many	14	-	CSARGVSGANVLTF	TGCAGTGCTAGGGGTGTTTCAGGGGCCAACGTCCTGACTTTC
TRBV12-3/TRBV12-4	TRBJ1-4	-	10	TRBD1	CATSTGELFF	TGTGCCACCTCGACAGGGGAACTGTTTTTT
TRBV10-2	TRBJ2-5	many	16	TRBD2	CASSELKRGGLETQYF	TGCGCCAGCAGTGAGCTGAAGCGGGGGGGTTTGGAGACCCAGTACTTC
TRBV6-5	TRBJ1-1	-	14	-	CASSWNGMNTEAFF	TGTGCCAGCAGTTGGAACGGCATGAACACTGAAGCTTTCTTT
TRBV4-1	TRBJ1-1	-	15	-	CASSQSGEGSTEAFF	TGCGCCAGCAGCCAATCAGGGGAGGGGAGCACTGAAGCTTTCTTT
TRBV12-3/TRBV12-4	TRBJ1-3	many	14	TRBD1	CASTTTGGGNTIYF	TGTGCCAGCACCACAACAGGGGGTGGAAACACCATATATTTT
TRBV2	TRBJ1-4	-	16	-	CASSLGGCATNEKLFF	TGTGCCAGCAGCTTAGGGGGGTGCGCAACTAATGAAAAACTGTTTTTT
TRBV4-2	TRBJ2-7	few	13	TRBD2	CASSLAGVGEQYF	TGTGCCAGCAGCCTAGCGGGGGTGGGCGAGCAGTACTTC
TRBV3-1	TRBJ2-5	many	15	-	CASSQETHAVGTQYF	TGTGCCAGCAGCCAAGAGACCCATGCCGTGGGGACCCAGTACTTC
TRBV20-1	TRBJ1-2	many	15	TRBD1	CSARGGGRGKDGYTF	TGCAGTGCTAGAGGCGGTGGCAGGGGGAAAGATGGCTACACCTTC
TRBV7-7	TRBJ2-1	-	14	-	CASSPGGPYNEQFF	TGTGCCAGCAGCCCGGGTGGTCCCTACAATGAGCAGTTCTTC
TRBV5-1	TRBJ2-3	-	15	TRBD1	CASSFGDRPTDTQYF	TGCGCCAGCAGCTTTGGGGACAGGCCCACAGATACGCAGTATTTT
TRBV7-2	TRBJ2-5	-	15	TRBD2	CASSPYLLAARTQYF	TGTGCCAGCAGCCCCTACCTCCTAGCGGCAAGGACCCAGTACTTC
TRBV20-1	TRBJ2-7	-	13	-	CSARGRLSYEQYF	TGCAGTGCTAGAGGACGCTTATCCTACGAGCAGTACTTC
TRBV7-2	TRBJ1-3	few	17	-	CASSSYSGATGLNTIYF	TGTGCCAGCAGCTCCTACAGCGGGGCGACTGGCTTAAACACCATATATTTT
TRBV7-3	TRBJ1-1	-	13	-	CASSLGWGTEAFF	TGTGCCAGCAGCTTGGGCTGGGGAACTGAAGCTTTCTTT
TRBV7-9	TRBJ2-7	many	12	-	CASSWGDGEQYF	TGTGCCAGCAGCTGGGGGGATGGAGAGCAGTACTTC
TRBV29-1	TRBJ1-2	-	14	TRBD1	CSVGGTGGSYGYTF	TGCAGCGTTGGGGGGACAGGGGGAAGCTATGGCTACACCTTC
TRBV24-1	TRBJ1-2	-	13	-	CATSDLAGDGYTF	TGTGCCACCAGTGATTTGGCAGGGGATGGCTACACCTTC